Presented here are 25 T cell receptor beta chains from one specimen sequenced in a study of CD8+ T cells in alopecia areata (dated by TCRdb to the late 2010s). The treatment or condition label of this sample denotes: oral pan-JAK inhibitor, 5-10 mg twice daily. Library method: the immunoSEQ multiplex PCR assay. For TCR sequencing, RNA was extracted from every sample and reverse transcribed into cDNA to serve as template. TCRdb carries this immuneACCESS record with in-frame sequences only. Its versions omit some clonotypes, under half of them owing to an unresolved V gene in the studies checked, with the rest unexplained. The sample records about 200,000 clones, around 60% of which are singletons. Of the sample, 1.3% falls within the top ten clones. Sequencing was performed on CD4+ T cells sorted from blood, taken around week 50, from a patient treated with tofacitinib. The receptors derive from a human donor with alopecia areata.

This chain connects TRBV5-6 to TRBJ2-3, with TRBD2 identical over 10 bases. The CDR3 length is 16 residues. V shed 2 bases and J 2 bases; nucleotides not matched to a gene: 5. Per the germline V gene, CDR1 is SGHDT and CDR2 is YYEEEE. The CDR3 coding sequence is TGTGCCAGCAGCTTCATAGCGGGGGGATACACAGATACGCAGTATTTT. Translated, it gives CASSFIAGGYTDTQYF.

J is TRBJ1-2 and V is TRBV30, with D hard to call. CDR3 length: 11 residues. Looked up from germline, CDR1 is GTSNPN and CDR2 is SVGIG (reference sequence). Trimming cost V 0 bases and J 6 bases, with 5 bases left between them. The CDR3 region has the DNA TGTGCCTGGAGTGTCATCGATGGCTACACCTTC. The encoded protein is CAWSVIDGYTF.

This clone was found a few times. The chain uses TRBV4-3 and TRBJ1-1, with D hard to call. CDR3 length equals 14 residues. The germline CDR1 and CDR2 sequences are LGHNA and YSLEER. Trimming removed 1 base at V and 1 base at J, with 7 bases between. The CDR3 DNA reads as TGCGCCAGCAGCCAAGTTACTCGGAACACTGAAGCTTTCTTT. It specifies CASSQVTRNTEAFF.

The V and J genes are TRBV30 and TRBJ1-5; D might be TRBD1 (6 bases). The germline gives CDR1 GTSNPN, CDR2 SVGIG (reference sequence). Trimming cost V 0 bases and J 6 bases, with 12 bases left between them. The CDR3 extends over 14 amino acids. DNA of the CDR3: TGTGCCTGGAGTGTTATGGGGGCAGGTCAGCCCCAGCATTTT. This codes for CAWSVMGAGQPQHF.

V and J are TRBV30 and TRBJ2-2; D is possibly TRBD1 (6 bases). This CDR3 spans 15 amino acids. V was cut by 4 bases and J by 7 bases, with 19 bases left in between. Germline CDR1 is GTSNPN and CDR2 is SVGIG (reference sequence). The CDR3 loop is CAWTPGRARGGELFF. The CDR3 region has the DNA TGTGCCTGGACCCCTGGGCGGGCCAGGGGCGGGGAGCTGTTTTTT.

V usage is TRBV5-6 and J usage is TRBJ2-3, with a weak D call TRBD2 (5 bases). The CDR3 runs 13 residues. The ends were cut back, 1 base at V and 14 bases at J, with 17 bases in the middle. Germline CDR1 is SGHDT and CDR2 is YYEEEE. The chain's CDR3 is CASSLSAERAGYF. Here the CDR3 DNA reads TGTGCCAGCAGCTTGTCGGCCGAGAGGGCGGGGTATTTT.

This chain links TRBV30 with TRBJ1-2, with D possibly being TRBD1 (6 bases). Trimming pared 0 bases from V and 4 bases from J, leaving 18 bases between. The germline CDR1 and CDR2 sequences are GTSNPN and SVGIG (reference sequence). The CDR3 is 16 residues long. CDR3 sequence: CAWSVQGLDEIYGYTF. The CDR3 DNA follows: TGTGCCTGGAGTGTACAGGGACTCGATGAGATCTATGGCTACACCTTC.

The chain links TRBV2 to TRBJ2-5; D remains ambiguous. V lost 2 bases, J lost 5 bases, and 12 bases lay in between. Germline V gene data show CDR1 as SNHLY and CDR2 as FYNNEI. There are 14 residues in the CDR3. CDR3 loop: CASSEPSLRETQYF. The CDR3 nucleotides are TGTGCCAGCAGTGAACCTTCCCTAAGGGAGACCCAGTACTTC.

V gene TRBV7-8 combines with J gene TRBJ1-2; no reliable D call. V dropped 5 bases and J dropped 5 bases, with 18 bases sitting between them. Germline V gene data show CDR1 as SGHVS and CDR2 as FQNEAQ. This CDR3 region has 15 residues. DNA for the CDR3: TGTGCCAGCAGCGGAGGACCGCAGAAGCTATATGGCTACACCTTC. Encoded protein: CASSGGPQKLYGYTF. The full variable domain, completed using reference TRBV7-8 and TRBJ1-2, is GAGVSQSPRYKVAKRGQDVALRCDPISGHVSLFWYQQALGQGPEFLTYFQNEAQLDKSGLPSDRFFAERPEGSVSTLKIQRTQQEDSAVYLCASSGGPQKLYGYTFGSGTRLTVV.

The chain carries TRBV4-1 and TRBJ2-3, with 8 positions matching TRBD2. The CDR3 has 17 residues. J lost 6 bases, V lost 3 bases, and 14 bases had no gene match. Germline-derived CDR1 and CDR2 are MGHRA and YSYEKL. CDR3 in amino acids: CASSQRPEGGGLDTQYF. The CDR3 bases are TGCGCCAGCAGCCAGAGGCCCGAAGGCGGGGGGCTCGATACGCAGTATTTT.

This clone was seen only a few times. This specimen includes other DNA sequences encoding the same CDR3. The genes are TRBV29-1 and TRBJ2-7, with 7 bases that match TRBD1. Germline loops: CDR1 SQVTM, CDR2 ANQGSEA. The CDR3 length is 11 residues. The trim removed 6 bases at V and 4 bases at J, leaving 3 bases unmatched. CDR3 bases: TGCAGCGTCGGGACAGCATACGAGCAGTACTTC. Its translation: CSVGTAYEQYF.

V gene TRBV2 combines with J gene TRBJ2-1; D may be TRBD2 (5 bases). There are 14 residues in the CDR3. V dropped 5 bases and J dropped 1 base, with 9 bases sitting between them. Germline loops: CDR1 SNHLY, CDR2 FYNNEI. CDR3 sequence: CASSNPGSYNEQFF. The CDR3 DNA sequence: TGTGCCAGCAGTAACCCGGGGTCCTACAATGAGCAGTTCTTC.

The gene calls are TRBV23-1 and TRBJ1-6, with no clear D. TRBV23-1 is an ORF, and what it does is uncertain. V was pared by 0 bases and J by 9 bases, with 9 bases between. The CDR3 consists of 14 residues. CDR3 residues: CASSQSRRVSPLHF. CDR3 bases: TGCGCCAGCAGTCAATCGAGGCGGGTTTCACCCCTCCACTTT.

The chain recombines TRBV7-2 with TRBJ2-7, with D maybe TRBD1 (5 bases). The CDR3 length is 13 residues. The germline CDR1 and CDR2 sequences are SGHTA and FQGNSA. Trimming removed 0 bases from V and 3 bases from J, with 6 bases in between. CDR3 protein: CASSLARDYEQYF. The CDR3 DNA follows: TGTGCCAGCAGCTTAGCCAGGGACTACGAGCAGTACTTC.

The chain has TRBV30 and TRBJ1-2; possible D gene TRBD1, 5 bases. Germline V lookup: CDR1 GTSNPN, CDR2 SVGIG (reference sequence). The germline V and J ends were trimmed by 3 bases and 8 bases, with 19 bases remaining between them. This CDR3 contains 14 residues. The CDR3 loop reads CAWSPPVTGQGYTF. CDR3 sequence (DNA): TGTGCCTGGAGCCCCCCTGTAACGGGGCAAGGCTACACCTTC.

This clone was counted a few times. The gene calls are TRBV29-1 and TRBJ2-1; 12 bases are shared with TRBD1. V dropped 4 bases and J dropped 10; count of bases not matched to a gene: 8. The germline CDR1 and CDR2 sequences are SQVTM and ANQGSEA. This CDR3 has 14 residues. The CDR3 DNA reads as TGCAGCGTTGTTTTGGGGACAGGGGGCTGGGAGCAGTTCTTC. Protein: CSVVLGTGGWEQFF.

A few counts support this clone. The chain links TRBV2 to TRBJ1-1; 11 bases agree with TRBD1. The CDR3 has 14 amino acids. J gave up 5 bases and V 6 bases, and 5 bases lay outside the gene matches. In germline, CDR1 is SNHLY, CDR2 FYNNEI. The CDR3 region has the DNA TGTGCCAGCAGGGACAGGGGGCTCTATACTGAAGCTTTCTTT. Translation gives CASRDRGLYTEAFF.

This clone occurred once. The rearrangement uses TRBV12-5 and TRBJ2-7; TRBD1 aligns across 9 bases. The length of the CDR3 is 13 residues. Per germline, CDR1 LGHNT and CDR2 FRNRAP. With V trimmed by 7 bases and J by 6 bases, 7 bases remained unmatched. The CDR3 here is CASAHGTGTEQYF. The CDR3 DNA reads TGTGCTAGTGCCCACGGGACAGGGACCGAGCAGTACTTC.

The chain uses TRBV14 and TRBJ1-1; no definite D call. Germline loops: CDR1 SGHDN, CDR2 FVKESK. Between the trimmed V and J ends, which lost 1 base and 2 bases, there was a span of 11 bases. CDR3 length: 15 residues. The CDR3 DNA follows: TGTGCCAGCAGCCAAGGGGCAACACCAAACACTGAAGCTTTCTTT. Protein: CASSQGATPNTEAFF.

This clone came up once. The rearrangement uses TRBV4-3 and TRBJ2-7, with TRBD1 identical over 7 bases. J lost 4 bases, V lost 2 bases, and 8 bases had no gene match. This CDR3 is built from 15 residues. The germline gives CDR1 LGHNA, CDR2 YSLEER. The DNA for the CDR3 is TGCGCCAGCAGCCAATACGGGTTACAGGGGTACGAGCAGTACTTC. Its translation is CASSQYGLQGYEQYF.

Only one count was recorded for this clone. The genes are TRBV6-6 and TRBJ1-6; D is unresolved. V lost 8 bases, J lost 7 bases, and 15 bases lay in between. The CDR3 runs to 14 residues. Germline V gives CDR1 MNHNY, CDR2 SVGAGI (reference sequence). The DNA for the CDR3 is TGTGCCAGCTCCCCAGCACTGTCCAATTCACCCCTCCACTTT. Its protein product is CASSPALSNSPLHF.

With respect to this clone: A clone one base away is much larger, so this may be a read error. The chain joins TRBV7-6 to TRBJ2-1; TRBD2 matches at 8 bases. V shed 1 base, J shed 5 bases, and the junction held 4 bases outside the gene matches. This CDR3 region has 15 residues. Germline V gene lookup returns CDR1 SGHVS and CDR2 FNYEAQ. The CDR3 protein is CASSLVAGPDNEQFF. Written as DNA, the CDR3 is TGTGCCAGCAGCTTAGTAGCGGGACCCGACAATGAGCAGTTCTTC. The whole variable domain, filled in from reference TRBV7-6 and TRBJ2-1, reads GAGVSQSPRYKVTKRGQDVALRCDPISGHVSLYWYRQALGQGPEFLTYFNYEAQQDKSGLPNDRFSAERPEGSISTLTIQRTEQRDSAMYRCASSLVAGPDNEQFFGPGTRLTVL.

The chain recombines TRBV15 with TRBJ2-1, with D uncertain. CDR3 length equals 13 residues. The germline V gene encodes CDR1 LNHNV and CDR2 YYDKDF (reference sequence). V lost 8 bases and J 4 bases, leaving 12 bases between the germline ends. The CDR3 nucleotides are TGTGCCACCTCCGGATCTAGGTACAATGAGCAGTTCTTC. Residues: CATSGSRYNEQFF.

The chain couples TRBV6-5 to TRBJ1-6; D is unclear. Trimming left V 0 bases short and J 6 bases short, with 12 bases between. The CDR3 length is 16 residues. Per the germline V gene, CDR1 is MNHEY and CDR2 is SVGAGI. The CDR3 nucleotides read TGTGCCAGCAGTTACTCGTCGACCAGGAGTAATTCACCCCTCCACTTT. It is translated as CASSYSSTRSNSPLHF.

The rearrangement links TRBV21-1 to TRBJ2-3; the D call in the table, TRBD2, was not verified against the DNA. TRBV21-1 corresponds to a pseudogene. The CDR3 spans 16 residues. The CDR3 DNA sequence: TGTGCCAGCAGCAAGTCTTTGCTGCGGGGCACAGATACGCAGTATTTT. Its translation is CASSKSLLRGTDTQYF.